The present T cell receptor (beta chain) was sequenced within a study of cytomegalovirus exposure and HLA in healthy donors. Vbeta (60) and Jbeta (13) primers were used in the PCR. The assay was immunoSEQ multiplex PCR, and TCRdb's table has in-frame clones only and misses some. Of over 150,000 clones listed, roughly 79% are singletons. A note on this clone: At one boundary the junction diverges from the germline segment, which might be a read error.

This CDR3 is built from 14 residues. Germline V gene lookup returns CDR1 MNHNS and CDR2 SASEGT. Sequences were obtained from PBMCs. The rearrangement joins TRBV6-1 to TRBJ2-4, with D possibly being TRBD2 (6 bases). This sequence originates from a woman in her forties or fifties in good health and CMV-seropositive. The chain's CDR3 is CASREGIDKNSQYF. Here the CDR3 DNA reads TGTGCCAGCAGGGAGGGAATAGACAAAAACAGTCAGTACTTC.